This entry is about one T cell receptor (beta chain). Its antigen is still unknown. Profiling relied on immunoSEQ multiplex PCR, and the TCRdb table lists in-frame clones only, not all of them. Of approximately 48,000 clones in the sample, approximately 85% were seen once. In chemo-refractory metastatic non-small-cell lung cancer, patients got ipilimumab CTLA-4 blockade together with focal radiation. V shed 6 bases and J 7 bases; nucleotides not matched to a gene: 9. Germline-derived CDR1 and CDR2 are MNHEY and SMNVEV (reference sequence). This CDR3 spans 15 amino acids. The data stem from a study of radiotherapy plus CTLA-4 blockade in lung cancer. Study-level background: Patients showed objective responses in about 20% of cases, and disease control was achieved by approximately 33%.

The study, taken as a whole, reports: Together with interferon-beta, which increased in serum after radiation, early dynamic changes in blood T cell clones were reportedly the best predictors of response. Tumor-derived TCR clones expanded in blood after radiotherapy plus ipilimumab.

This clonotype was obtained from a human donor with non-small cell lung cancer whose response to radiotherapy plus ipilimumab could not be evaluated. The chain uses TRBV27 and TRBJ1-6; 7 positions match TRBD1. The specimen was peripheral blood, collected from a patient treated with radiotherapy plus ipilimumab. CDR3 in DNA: TGTGCCAGCAGCAGCGAAGGGACAGCCAATTCACCCCTCCACTTT. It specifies CASSSEGTANSPLHF.